This section outlines one T cell receptor (beta chain) sequence together with its context. Other nucleotide sequences from this sample produce the same CDR3. These data originate in a study of blood T cell repertoires in COVID-19. The table came from immunoSEQ multiplex PCR; TCRdb's copy has only in-frame clones and leaves some out. Of some 180,000 clones in the sample, around 90% were seen once. Sequencing was done on a sample of peripheral blood. The TCR originated in a man aged 50 or older with acute or convalescent COVID-19.

The CDR3 DNA reads as TGTGCCAGCAGTTTAGGACAGGGAGGTTCACCCCTCCACTTT. This codes for CASSLGQGGSPLHF. This chain uses TRBV28 with TRBJ1-6, with 8 bases aligning to TRBD1. In germline, CDR1 is MDHEN, CDR2 SYDVKM. V dropped 2 bases and J dropped 9; count of bases not matched to a gene: 3. CDR3 length equals 14 residues. The full variable domain, with the rest looked up from reference TRBV28 and TRBJ1-6, is DVKVTQSSRYLVKRTGEKVFLECVQDMDHENMFWYRQDPGLGLRLIYFSYDVKMKEKGDIPEGYSVSREKKERFSLILESASTNQTSMYLCASSLGQGGSPLHFGNGTRLTVT.